This T cell receptor beta chain derives from a study of neoadjuvant anti-PD-1 for oral cavity cancer. In the study overall: Non-progressing patients received a fourth nivolumab dose near day 43, then surgery on days 50-56. Regarding the study as a whole: Pretreatment Treg/Th17 ratio correlated inversely with post-treatment tumor clonality. Post-nivolumab, blood T cell clonality was significantly elevated in non-responders.

TCRdb keeps only in-frame clones here, not all; method: immunoSEQ multiplex PCR. The top ten hold less than 3.5% of the sample, which has roughly 13,000 clones, over 65% seen once. The CDR3 loop spans 13 amino acids. CDR1 is MGHDK, CDR2 SYGVNS, per germline. Trimming left V 3 bases short and J 0 bases short, with 6 bases between. In the case of this clone: The target antigen is unknown.

The chain is built from TRBV25-1 and TRBJ2-7, with D unresolved. The receptor comes from a person between 40 and 85 years old with oral cavity squamous cell carcinoma. The input for sequencing was PBMCs, taken before nivolumab (anti-PD-1) treatment. The CDR3 DNA is TGTGCCAGCAGTGATCCCCTCTCCTACGAGCAGTACTTC. Residues: CASSDPLSYEQYF.